This TCR beta chain was retrieved from a study of CD8+CD57+ T cells in acquired aplastic anemia. Study-wide background: Mean DNA quantity obtained from sorted CD4+ and CD8+ cells was 3 to 4 ug. There were 9.5 million to 13 million reads, on average, for CD4+ cells from healthy donors.

There are 15 residues in the CDR3. With 4 bases clipped from V and 7 bases from J, the junction kept 9 bases outside the gene matches. Germline-derived CDR1 and CDR2 are SGDLS and YYNGEE. Study results and limitations: No significant patient-versus-control difference appeared in CD8+ Simpson's diversity. Patients and controls had in common 25 to 35 CD8+ CDR3 sequences.

TCR beta VDJ and CDR3 profiles were obtained from a genomic DNA template. MiXCR, applied by TCRdb to the reads, yields one record per CDR3 protein. The sample carries over 150,000 distinct CDR3 sequences, roughly half recorded once. Concerning this clonotype itself: The antigen is not known.

The genes are TRBV9 and TRBJ2-1; 9 bases fit TRBD1. The material sequenced was sorted CD4+, CD8+, or CD8+CD57+ T cells (not recorded which) from PBMCs. The TCR sequence derives from a human donor in good health, serving as a control. CDR3 residues: CASSPGTGIRNEQFF. The CDR3 region has the DNA TGTGCCAGCAGCCCCGGGACAGGGATTAGAAATGAGCAGTTCTTC.